This TCR beta chain was sequenced during a study of shared clonotypes between healthy human individuals. There are a few counts of this clone. TCRdb's copy holds only in-frame clones and misses some; the assay was immunoSEQ multiplex PCR. The sample holds 2,500,000 or so clones, around 94% seen once. Germline CDR1 and CDR2: GTSNPN and SVGIG (reference sequence). Trimming took 8 bases from V and 1 from J; bases not matched to a gene: 9. This CDR3 is built from 14 residues. Sequenced sample: naive CD4+ T cells sorted from blood. Subset here: CD45RA+ positively selected. The rearrangement uses TRBV30 and TRBJ1-1, with 8 bases lining up with TRBD1. The receptor's source is a man aged 18 to 29 in good health. The CDR3 protein is CARAVGTGNTEAFF. CDR3 sequence (DNA): TGTGCCCGGGCGGTCGGGACAGGGAACACTGAAGCTTTCTTT.